This note documents a single TCR beta chain sequence. Its antigen is not yet known. Base qualities are missing; no much larger clone stands one base away. Sorted unstimulated T cells and proliferating T cells recovered from mixed lymphocyte reactions were subjected to TCRbeta CDR3 sequencing. Fresh whole blood from nine to eleven HLA-typed healthy donors served as the source for isolating PBMCs. The record originates from a study of siplizumab effects on memory and regulatory T cells (dated by TCRdb to the late 2010s). Some background on the complete study: The study looked at the effect of siplizumab, an anti-CD2 antibody, on alloreactive T-cell subsets in allogeneic mixed lymphocyte reactions made from human PBMCs.

Libraries were constructed by the immunoSEQ multiplex PCR assay. Each sample had some 10^5 TCR templates assayed by the deep sequencing platform. Genomic DNA extracted from sorted T cells was used for TCRbeta CDR3 sequencing. As for how the authors treated the data: The R programming language was used for clonal analysis of TCRbeta CDR3 data. Unstimulated samples were compared with post-reaction CFSE-low samples to define alloreactive CD4+ and CD8+ clones. Regulatory or non-regulatory origin was assigned to alloreactive CD4+ clones by matching of sequences to sorted unstimulated Treg and non-Treg repertoires. TCRdb took over this immuneACCESS table, retaining in-frame rearrangements with V and J assigned. Such tables are incomplete; in checked studies, under half of the missing clones stem from an unresolved V gene, and the remainder is unexplained. The V and J calls and clone size are taken from that table; D and trimming were inferred from the DNA. The sample profile shows 60,000 or so clones; 80% to 95% of them were found once. Roughly 38% of the sample goes to the ten largest clones.

Overall study outcomes, separate from this receptor: Unstimulated naive T cells appeared more diverse than memory T cells, and naive cells seemed to contribute substantially to the alloresponse. Siplizumab significantly lowered the cumulative frequency of alloreactive sequences that could be traced to unstimulated CD4+ memory T cells. No functional confirmation was obtained for the suppressive function of proliferating Tregs from siplizumab cultures. Because sequences below about 10^-5 frequency were poorly captured, only a minor fraction of alloreactive clones could be mapped to unstimulated subsets. Among mappable alloreactive CD4+ clones, an average Treg-derived fraction of about 70% was observed with siplizumab, compared with roughly 27% in control reactions. A naive or memory phenotype could not be assigned to roughly 75-97% of proliferating CD4+ or CD8+ clones.

Reading from cysteine to phenylalanine, the CDR3 counts 15 amino acids. The read is trimmed to its CDR3 DNA, 45 bases read in frame from base 1. The germline V gene (reference sequence) specifies MNHEY as CDR1 and SMNVEV as CDR2. The germline ends are 16 bases apart after V is trimmed by 7 bases and J by 0 bases. The sample comprised CD8+ T cells sorted from blood. The receptor chain draws on TRBV27 and TRBJ2-7, with a weak D call of TRBD2 (6 bases match). This clonotype was sampled from a human donor in good health. CDR3 sequence: CASIPVSGSSYEQYF. The DNA is as follows: TGTGCCAGCATACCAGTTAGCGGAAGCTCCTACGAGCAGTACTTC.